The clone carrying this T cell receptor beta chain was detected only a few times. What it binds is not known. The study reverse transcribed the entire isolated RNA, so it sequenced expressed TCRB transcripts. Only in-frame clones appear in the TCRdb table, and some are missing; sequencing was by immunoSEQ multiplex PCR. The repertoire consists of hundreds of thousands of clones, with roughly an eighth occurring once and the leading ten covering 0.035% to 0.04%. The V gene lost 0 bases and the J gene lost 2 bases, with 9 bases spanning the gap. Germline values: CDR1 SGHRS, CDR2 YFSETQ. This CDR3 is 16 amino acids long. The data stem from a study of beta chain features in type 1 diabetes. CD4+ naive, central memory, regulatory and stem cell-like memory subsets were isolated by sorting on CD45RO/CCR7/CD25/CD127/CD95/CD27. Each of the sorted populations had a purity greater than 95%. General observations from the study: Compared with healthy donors, patients appeared to share more similar naive, central memory and regulatory TCRB repertoires. Equally in patients and controls, shorter templates might have been favored by PCR. The study found moderately but significantly shorter TCRB CDR3s in all four CD4+ subsets of Type 1 diabetes patients.

This sequence was found in a man between 18 and 29 years old with type 1 diabetes. The specimen was naive CD4+ T cells from blood. V gene TRBV5-1 combines with J gene TRBJ2-6, with a weak D call TRBD2 (5 bases). The CDR3 DNA reads TGCGCCAGCAGCTTGGCGGGGAACCCTGGGGCCAACGTCCTGACTTTC. Translation: CASSLAGNPGANVLTF.